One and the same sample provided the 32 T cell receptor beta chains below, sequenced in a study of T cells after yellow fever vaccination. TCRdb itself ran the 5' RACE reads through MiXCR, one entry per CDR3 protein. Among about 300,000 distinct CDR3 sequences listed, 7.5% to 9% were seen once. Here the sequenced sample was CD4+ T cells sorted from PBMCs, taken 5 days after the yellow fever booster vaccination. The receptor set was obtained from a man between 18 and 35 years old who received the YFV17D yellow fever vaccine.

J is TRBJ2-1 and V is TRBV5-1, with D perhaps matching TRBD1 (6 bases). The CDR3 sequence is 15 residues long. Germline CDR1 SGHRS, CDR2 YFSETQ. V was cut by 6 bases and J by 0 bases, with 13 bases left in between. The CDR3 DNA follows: TGCGCCAGCAACAGTCAGGGGTACTCCTACAATGAGCAGTTCTTC. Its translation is CASNSQGYSYNEQFF.

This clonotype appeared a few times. Here the CDR3 reads CASTKQGEGYGYTF. CDR3 in DNA: TGTGCCAGCACTAAACAGGGTGAAGGCTATGGCTACACCTTC. V usage is TRBV7-2 and J usage is TRBJ1-2; possible D gene TRBD1, 6 bases. Trimming took off 7 bases at V and 4 bases at J, with 16 bases between the two ends. This CDR3 has 14 amino acids. The germline gives CDR1 SGHTA, CDR2 FQGNSA.

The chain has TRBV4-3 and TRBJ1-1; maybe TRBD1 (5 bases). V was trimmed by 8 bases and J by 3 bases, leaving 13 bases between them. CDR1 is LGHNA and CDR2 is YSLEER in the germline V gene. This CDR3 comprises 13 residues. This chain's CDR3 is CASAWGVDTEAFF. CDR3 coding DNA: TGCGCCAGCGCCTGGGGGGTTGACACTGAAGCTTTCTTT.

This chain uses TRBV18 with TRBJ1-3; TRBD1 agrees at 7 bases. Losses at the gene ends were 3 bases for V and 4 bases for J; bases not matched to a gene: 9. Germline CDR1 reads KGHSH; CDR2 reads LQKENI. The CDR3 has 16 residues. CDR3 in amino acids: CASSPSMTGSGNTIYF. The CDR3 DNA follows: TGTGCCAGCTCACCCTCTATGACAGGGTCCGGAAACACCATATATTTT.

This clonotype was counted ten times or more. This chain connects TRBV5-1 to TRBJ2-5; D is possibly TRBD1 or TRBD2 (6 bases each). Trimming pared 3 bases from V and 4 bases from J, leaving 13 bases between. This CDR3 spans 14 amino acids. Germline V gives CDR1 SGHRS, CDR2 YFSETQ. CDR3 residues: CASSWGAGGETQYF. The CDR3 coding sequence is TGCGCCAGCAGCTGGGGGGCCGGGGGAGAGACCCAGTACTTC.

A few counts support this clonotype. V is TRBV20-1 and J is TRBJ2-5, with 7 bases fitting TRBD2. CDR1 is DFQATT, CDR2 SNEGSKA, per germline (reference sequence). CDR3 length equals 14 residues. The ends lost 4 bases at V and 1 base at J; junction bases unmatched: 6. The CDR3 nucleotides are TGCAGTGCTAATCGGCGGGGGTTCCAAGAGACCCAGTACTTC. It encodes CSANRRGFQETQYF.

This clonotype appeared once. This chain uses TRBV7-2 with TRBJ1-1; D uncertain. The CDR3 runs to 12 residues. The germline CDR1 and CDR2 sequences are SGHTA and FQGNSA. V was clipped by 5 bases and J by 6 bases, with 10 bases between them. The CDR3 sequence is CASSDRRAEAFF. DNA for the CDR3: TGTGCCAGCAGCGACCGTCGGGCTGAAGCTTTCTTT.

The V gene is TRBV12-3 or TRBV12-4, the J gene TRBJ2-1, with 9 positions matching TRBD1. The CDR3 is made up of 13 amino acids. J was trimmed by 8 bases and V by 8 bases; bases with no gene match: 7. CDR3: CASEQGAKYEQFF. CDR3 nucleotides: TGTGCCAGCGAACAGGGGGCAAAGTATGAGCAGTTCTTC.

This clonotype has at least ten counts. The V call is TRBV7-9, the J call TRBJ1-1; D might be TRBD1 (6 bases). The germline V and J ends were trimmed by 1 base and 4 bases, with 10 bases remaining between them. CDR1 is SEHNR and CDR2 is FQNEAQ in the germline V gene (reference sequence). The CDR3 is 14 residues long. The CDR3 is CASSLVRGVTEAFF. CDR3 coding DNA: TGTGCCAGCAGCTTAGTCAGGGGTGTCACTGAAGCTTTCTTT.

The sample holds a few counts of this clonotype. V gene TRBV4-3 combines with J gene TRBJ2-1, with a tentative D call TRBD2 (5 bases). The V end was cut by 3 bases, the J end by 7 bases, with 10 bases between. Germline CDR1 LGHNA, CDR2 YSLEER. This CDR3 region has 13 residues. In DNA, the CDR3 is TGCGCCAGCAGCCAGCAACCGGGGAATGAGCAGTTCTTC. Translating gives CASSQQPGNEQFF.

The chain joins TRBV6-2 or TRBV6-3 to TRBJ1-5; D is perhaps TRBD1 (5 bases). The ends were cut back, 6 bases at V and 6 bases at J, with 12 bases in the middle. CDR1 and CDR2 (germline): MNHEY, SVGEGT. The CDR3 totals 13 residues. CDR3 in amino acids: CASSSGRGQPQHF. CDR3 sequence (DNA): TGTGCCAGCAGCTCAGGGAGGGGTCAGCCCCAGCATTTT.

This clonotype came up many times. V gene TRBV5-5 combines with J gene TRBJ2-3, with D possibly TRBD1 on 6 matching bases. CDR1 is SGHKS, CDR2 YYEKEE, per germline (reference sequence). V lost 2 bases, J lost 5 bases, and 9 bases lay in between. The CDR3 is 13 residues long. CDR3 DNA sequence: TGTGCCAGCAGCTTCCAGGGGATAGATACGCAGTATTTT. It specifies CASSFQGIDTQYF.

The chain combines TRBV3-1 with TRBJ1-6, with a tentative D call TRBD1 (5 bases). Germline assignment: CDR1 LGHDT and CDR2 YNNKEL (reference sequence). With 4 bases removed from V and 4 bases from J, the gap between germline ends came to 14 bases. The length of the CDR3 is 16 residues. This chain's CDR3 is CASSLGAQAYNSPLHF. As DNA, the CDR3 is TGTGCCAGCAGCCTCGGGGCTCAAGCTTATAATTCACCCCTCCACTTT.

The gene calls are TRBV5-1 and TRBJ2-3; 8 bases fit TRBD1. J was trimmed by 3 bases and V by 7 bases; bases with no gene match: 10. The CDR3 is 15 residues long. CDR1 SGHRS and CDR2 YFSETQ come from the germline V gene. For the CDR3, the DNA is TGCGCCAGCGGCGGACAGGGCAGTGGGACAGATACGCAGTATTTT. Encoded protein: CASGGQGSGTDTQYF. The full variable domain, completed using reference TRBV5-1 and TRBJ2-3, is KAGVTQTPRYLIKTRGQQVTLSCSPISGHRSVSWYQQTPGQGLQFLFEYFSETQRNKGNFPGRFSGRQFSNSRSEMNVSTLELGDSALYLCASGGQGSGTDTQYFGPGTRLTVL.

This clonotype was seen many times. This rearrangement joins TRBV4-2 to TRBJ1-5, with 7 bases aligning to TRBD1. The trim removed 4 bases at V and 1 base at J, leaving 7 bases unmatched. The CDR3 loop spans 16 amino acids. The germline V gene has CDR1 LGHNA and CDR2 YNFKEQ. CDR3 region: CASSPSGGSSNQPQHF. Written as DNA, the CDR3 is TGTGCCAGCAGCCCTTCAGGGGGGTCGAGCAATCAGCCCCAGCATTTT.

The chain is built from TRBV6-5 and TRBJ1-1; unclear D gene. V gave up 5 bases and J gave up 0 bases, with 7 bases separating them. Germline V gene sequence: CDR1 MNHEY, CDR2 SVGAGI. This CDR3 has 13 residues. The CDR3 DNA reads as TGTGCCAGCAGTAAAACACTGAACACTGAAGCTTTCTTT. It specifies CASSKTLNTEAFF.

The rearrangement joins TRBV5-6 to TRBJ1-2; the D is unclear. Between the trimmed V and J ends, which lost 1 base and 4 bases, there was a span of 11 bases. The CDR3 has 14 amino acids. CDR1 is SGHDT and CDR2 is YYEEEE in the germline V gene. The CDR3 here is CASSLTAKLYGYTF. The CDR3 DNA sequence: TGTGCCAGCAGCTTGACGGCAAAGCTCTATGGCTACACCTTC.

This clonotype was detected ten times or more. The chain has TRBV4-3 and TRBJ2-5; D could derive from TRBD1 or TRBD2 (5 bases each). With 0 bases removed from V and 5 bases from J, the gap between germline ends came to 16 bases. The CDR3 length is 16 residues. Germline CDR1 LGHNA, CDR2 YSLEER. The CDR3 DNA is TGCGCCAGCAGCCAAGATGGTCGGGGCAGGGAGGAGACCCAGTACTTC. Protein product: CASSQDGRGREETQYF.

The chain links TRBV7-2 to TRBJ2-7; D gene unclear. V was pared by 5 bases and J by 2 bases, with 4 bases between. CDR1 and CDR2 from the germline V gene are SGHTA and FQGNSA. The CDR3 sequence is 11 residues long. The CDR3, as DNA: TGTGCCAGCAGCCAGGCCTACGAGCAGTACTTC. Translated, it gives CASSQAYEQYF.

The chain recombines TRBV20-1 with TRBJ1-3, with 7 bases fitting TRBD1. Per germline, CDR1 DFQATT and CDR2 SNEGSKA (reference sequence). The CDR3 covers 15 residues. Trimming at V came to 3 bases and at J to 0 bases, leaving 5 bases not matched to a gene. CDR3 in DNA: TGCAGTGCTAGTGCGGGACAGATCTCTGGAAACACCATATATTTT. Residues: CSASAGQISGNTIYF.

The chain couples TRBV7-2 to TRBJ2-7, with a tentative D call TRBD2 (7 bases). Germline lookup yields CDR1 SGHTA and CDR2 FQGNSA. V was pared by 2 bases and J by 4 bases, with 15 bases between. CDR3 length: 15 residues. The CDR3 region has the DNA TGTGCCAGCAGCTTATTCCGGGGGGCGGCATACGAGCAGTACTTC. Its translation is CASSLFRGAAYEQYF.

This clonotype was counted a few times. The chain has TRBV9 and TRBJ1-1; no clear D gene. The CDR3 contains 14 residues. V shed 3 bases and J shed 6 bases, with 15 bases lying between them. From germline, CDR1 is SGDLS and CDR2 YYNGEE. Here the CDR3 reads CASSAERESAEAFF. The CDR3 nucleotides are TGTGCCAGCAGCGCCGAGAGGGAGTCGGCTGAAGCTTTCTTT.

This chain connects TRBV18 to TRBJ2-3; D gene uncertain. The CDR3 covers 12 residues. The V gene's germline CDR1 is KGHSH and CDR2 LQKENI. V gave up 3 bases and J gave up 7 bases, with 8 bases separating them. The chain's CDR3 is CASSPGLNTQYF. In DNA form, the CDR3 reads TGTGCCAGCTCACCTGGATTGAATACGCAGTATTTT.

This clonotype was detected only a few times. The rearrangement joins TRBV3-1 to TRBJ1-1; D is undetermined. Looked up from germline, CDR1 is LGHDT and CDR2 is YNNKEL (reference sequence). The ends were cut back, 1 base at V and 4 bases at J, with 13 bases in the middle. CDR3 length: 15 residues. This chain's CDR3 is CASSQAQGRPTEAFF. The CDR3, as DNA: TGTGCCAGCAGCCAAGCTCAAGGGAGGCCCACTGAAGCTTTCTTT.

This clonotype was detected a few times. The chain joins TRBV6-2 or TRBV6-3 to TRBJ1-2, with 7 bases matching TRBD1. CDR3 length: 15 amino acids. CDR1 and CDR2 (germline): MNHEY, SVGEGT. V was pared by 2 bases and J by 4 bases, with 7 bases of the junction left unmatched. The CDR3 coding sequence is TGTGCCAGCAGTTACCCACAGGGGATGGCCTATGGCTACACCTTC. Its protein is CASSYPQGMAYGYTF.

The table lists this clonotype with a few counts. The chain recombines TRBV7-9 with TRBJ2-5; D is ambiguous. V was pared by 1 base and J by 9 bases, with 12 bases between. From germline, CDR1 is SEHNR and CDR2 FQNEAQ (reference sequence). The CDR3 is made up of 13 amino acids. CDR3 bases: TGTGCCAGCAGCTTAGATTATCATGGGGCCCAGTACTTC. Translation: CASSLDYHGAQYF.

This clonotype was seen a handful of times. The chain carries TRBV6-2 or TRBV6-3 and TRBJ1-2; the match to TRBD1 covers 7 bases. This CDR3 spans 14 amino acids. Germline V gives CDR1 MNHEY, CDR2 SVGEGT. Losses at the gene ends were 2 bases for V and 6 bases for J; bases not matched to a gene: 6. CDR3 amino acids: CASSYDREGNGYTF. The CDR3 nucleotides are TGTGCCAGCAGTTACGACAGGGAAGGAAATGGCTACACCTTC.

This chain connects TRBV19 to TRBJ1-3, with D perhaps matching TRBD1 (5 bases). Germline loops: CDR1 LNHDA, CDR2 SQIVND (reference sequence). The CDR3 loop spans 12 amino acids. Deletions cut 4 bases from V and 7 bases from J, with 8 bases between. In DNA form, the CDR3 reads TGTGCCAGTAGTACCAGACAGAACACCATATATTTT. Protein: CASSTRQNTIYF.

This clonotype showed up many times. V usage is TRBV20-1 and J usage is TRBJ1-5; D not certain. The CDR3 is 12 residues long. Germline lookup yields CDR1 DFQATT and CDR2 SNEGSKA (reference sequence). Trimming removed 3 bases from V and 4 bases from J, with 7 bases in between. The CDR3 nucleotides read TGCAGTGCTAGTTCGGGGAATCAGCCCCAGCATTTT. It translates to CSASSGNQPQHF.

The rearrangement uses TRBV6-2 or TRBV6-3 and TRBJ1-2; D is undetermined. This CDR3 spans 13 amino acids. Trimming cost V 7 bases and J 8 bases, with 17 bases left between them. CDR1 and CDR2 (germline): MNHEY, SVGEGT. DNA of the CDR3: TGTGCCAGCACCGTCAGGTTGCTGGTAGGCTACACCTTC. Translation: CASTVRLLVGYTF.

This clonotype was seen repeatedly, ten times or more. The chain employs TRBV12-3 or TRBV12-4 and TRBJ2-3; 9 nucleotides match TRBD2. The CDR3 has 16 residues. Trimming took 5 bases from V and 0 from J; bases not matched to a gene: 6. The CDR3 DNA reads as TGTGCCAGCAGTCGTCGTAGCGGGGGTAGCACAGATACGCAGTATTTT. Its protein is CASSRRSGGSTDTQYF.

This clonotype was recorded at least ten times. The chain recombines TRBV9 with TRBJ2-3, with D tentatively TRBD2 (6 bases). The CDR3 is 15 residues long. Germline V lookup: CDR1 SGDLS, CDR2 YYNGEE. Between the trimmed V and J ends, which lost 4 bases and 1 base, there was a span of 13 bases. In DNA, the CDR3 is TGTGCCAGCAGCCGCGGGACGGGGGGCACAGATACGCAGTATTTT. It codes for CASSRGTGGTDTQYF.